The 6 T cell receptor beta chains below all came from one sample that was sequenced in a study of beta chain features in type 1 diabetes. Expressed TCRB transcripts were sequenced because the isolated RNA had all been reverse transcribed beforehand. The data were produced by immunoSEQ multiplex PCR, yet TCRdb's version contains in-frame clones alone and is incomplete. The table records fewer than 350,000 clones, roughly 8% of them present only once. Sequencing was carried out using central memory CD4+ T cells from blood. These receptors originate from a woman younger than 30 in good health.

The chain joins TRBV2 to TRBJ2-2, with 9 bases aligning to TRBD1. After removal of 7 bases from V and 4 bases from J, the junction contained 13 bases not matched to a gene. From germline, CDR1 is SNHLY and CDR2 FYNNEI. The CDR3 is 17 residues long. The CDR3 DNA sequence: TGTGCCAGCAATAACAGGGGGCCCCGACGGAGCACCGGGGAGCTGTTTTTT. Protein product: CASNNRGPRRSTGELFF.

In its sample, this clone was seen a few times. The V gene is TRBV15, the J gene TRBJ1-3, with TRBD1 as a possible D gene (5 bases). CDR1 and CDR2 from the germline V gene are LNHNV and YYDKDF (reference sequence). V was clipped by 6 bases and J by 1 base, with 10 bases between them. The CDR3 is made up of 14 amino acids. CDR3 protein: CATSWGRSGNTIYF. Written as DNA, the CDR3 is TGTGCCACCAGTTGGGGCAGATCTGGAAACACCATATATTTT.

This chain joins TRBV29-1 and TRBJ1-1; D is perhaps TRBD1 (5 bases). Looked up from germline, CDR1 is SQVTM and CDR2 is ANQGSEA. The CDR3 covers 12 residues. Between the trimmed V and J ends, which lost 4 bases and 0 bases, there was a span of 6 bases. DNA for the CDR3: TGCAGCGTTGCAGGGTTGAACACTGAAGCTTTCTTT. Amino acids: CSVAGLNTEAFF.

A few counts support this clone. J is TRBJ2-5 and V is TRBV10-3; D uncertain. This CDR3 spans 12 amino acids. The germline gives CDR1 ENHRY, CDR2 SYGVKD. V dropped 2 bases and J dropped 5 bases, with 6 bases sitting between them. CDR3 coding DNA: TGTGCCATCAGTGAGGACGCCGAGACCCAGTACTTC. Its translation is CAISEDAETQYF.

This clone turned up a few times. The V and J genes are TRBV6-1 and TRBJ2-7; 10 positions agree with TRBD1. The CDR3 consists of 15 residues. Losses at the gene ends were 3 bases for V and 3 bases for J; bases not matched to a gene: 5. Germline CDR1 is MNHNS and CDR2 is SASEGT. The CDR3 bases are TGTGCCAGCAGTGACGGACAGGGGGTATTCTACGAGCAGTACTTC. Protein sequence: CASSDGQGVFYEQYF.

This clone was counted between two and nine times. V is TRBV10-3 and J is TRBJ1-1; 7 nucleotides line up with TRBD1. The CDR3 contains 13 residues. V shed 7 bases and J 1 base; nucleotides not matched to a gene: 3. In germline, CDR1 is ENHRY, CDR2 SYGVKD. CDR3 DNA sequence: TGTGCCATCAACACAGGGGAGAACACTGAAGCTTTCTTT. Protein sequence: CAINTGENTEAFF.